This T cell receptor (beta chain) was recorded in a study of blood T cell repertoires in COVID-19. Cohorts were determined from participant-reported clinical history. In the study's own analysis: Amplification of reference gene primers was used by the study to estimate nucleated cell counts. Method: immunoSEQ multiplex PCR; TCRdb's copy keeps in-frame clones and lacks some. D and trimming come from the DNA, and the V and J calls and clone size come from that table. Among over 200,000 clones, approximately 84% were seen once, and the ten largest hold 14% to 15%. This CDR3 region has 14 residues. CDR1 MDHEN and CDR2 SYDVKM come from the germline V gene. V trimming: 6 bases; J trimming: 3 bases; junction bases outside the gene matches: 8. This clone has only a few counts.

The genes are TRBV28 and TRBJ2-7; 7 nucleotides agree with TRBD2. The sample taken for sequencing was PBMCs or T cells enriched from blood (not recorded which). The TCR originated in a man in his forties who had recovered from COVID-19. This chain's CDR3 is CASSSSWGGYEQYF. The DNA for the CDR3 is TGTGCCAGCAGCTCAAGCTGGGGGGGCTACGAGCAGTACTTC.